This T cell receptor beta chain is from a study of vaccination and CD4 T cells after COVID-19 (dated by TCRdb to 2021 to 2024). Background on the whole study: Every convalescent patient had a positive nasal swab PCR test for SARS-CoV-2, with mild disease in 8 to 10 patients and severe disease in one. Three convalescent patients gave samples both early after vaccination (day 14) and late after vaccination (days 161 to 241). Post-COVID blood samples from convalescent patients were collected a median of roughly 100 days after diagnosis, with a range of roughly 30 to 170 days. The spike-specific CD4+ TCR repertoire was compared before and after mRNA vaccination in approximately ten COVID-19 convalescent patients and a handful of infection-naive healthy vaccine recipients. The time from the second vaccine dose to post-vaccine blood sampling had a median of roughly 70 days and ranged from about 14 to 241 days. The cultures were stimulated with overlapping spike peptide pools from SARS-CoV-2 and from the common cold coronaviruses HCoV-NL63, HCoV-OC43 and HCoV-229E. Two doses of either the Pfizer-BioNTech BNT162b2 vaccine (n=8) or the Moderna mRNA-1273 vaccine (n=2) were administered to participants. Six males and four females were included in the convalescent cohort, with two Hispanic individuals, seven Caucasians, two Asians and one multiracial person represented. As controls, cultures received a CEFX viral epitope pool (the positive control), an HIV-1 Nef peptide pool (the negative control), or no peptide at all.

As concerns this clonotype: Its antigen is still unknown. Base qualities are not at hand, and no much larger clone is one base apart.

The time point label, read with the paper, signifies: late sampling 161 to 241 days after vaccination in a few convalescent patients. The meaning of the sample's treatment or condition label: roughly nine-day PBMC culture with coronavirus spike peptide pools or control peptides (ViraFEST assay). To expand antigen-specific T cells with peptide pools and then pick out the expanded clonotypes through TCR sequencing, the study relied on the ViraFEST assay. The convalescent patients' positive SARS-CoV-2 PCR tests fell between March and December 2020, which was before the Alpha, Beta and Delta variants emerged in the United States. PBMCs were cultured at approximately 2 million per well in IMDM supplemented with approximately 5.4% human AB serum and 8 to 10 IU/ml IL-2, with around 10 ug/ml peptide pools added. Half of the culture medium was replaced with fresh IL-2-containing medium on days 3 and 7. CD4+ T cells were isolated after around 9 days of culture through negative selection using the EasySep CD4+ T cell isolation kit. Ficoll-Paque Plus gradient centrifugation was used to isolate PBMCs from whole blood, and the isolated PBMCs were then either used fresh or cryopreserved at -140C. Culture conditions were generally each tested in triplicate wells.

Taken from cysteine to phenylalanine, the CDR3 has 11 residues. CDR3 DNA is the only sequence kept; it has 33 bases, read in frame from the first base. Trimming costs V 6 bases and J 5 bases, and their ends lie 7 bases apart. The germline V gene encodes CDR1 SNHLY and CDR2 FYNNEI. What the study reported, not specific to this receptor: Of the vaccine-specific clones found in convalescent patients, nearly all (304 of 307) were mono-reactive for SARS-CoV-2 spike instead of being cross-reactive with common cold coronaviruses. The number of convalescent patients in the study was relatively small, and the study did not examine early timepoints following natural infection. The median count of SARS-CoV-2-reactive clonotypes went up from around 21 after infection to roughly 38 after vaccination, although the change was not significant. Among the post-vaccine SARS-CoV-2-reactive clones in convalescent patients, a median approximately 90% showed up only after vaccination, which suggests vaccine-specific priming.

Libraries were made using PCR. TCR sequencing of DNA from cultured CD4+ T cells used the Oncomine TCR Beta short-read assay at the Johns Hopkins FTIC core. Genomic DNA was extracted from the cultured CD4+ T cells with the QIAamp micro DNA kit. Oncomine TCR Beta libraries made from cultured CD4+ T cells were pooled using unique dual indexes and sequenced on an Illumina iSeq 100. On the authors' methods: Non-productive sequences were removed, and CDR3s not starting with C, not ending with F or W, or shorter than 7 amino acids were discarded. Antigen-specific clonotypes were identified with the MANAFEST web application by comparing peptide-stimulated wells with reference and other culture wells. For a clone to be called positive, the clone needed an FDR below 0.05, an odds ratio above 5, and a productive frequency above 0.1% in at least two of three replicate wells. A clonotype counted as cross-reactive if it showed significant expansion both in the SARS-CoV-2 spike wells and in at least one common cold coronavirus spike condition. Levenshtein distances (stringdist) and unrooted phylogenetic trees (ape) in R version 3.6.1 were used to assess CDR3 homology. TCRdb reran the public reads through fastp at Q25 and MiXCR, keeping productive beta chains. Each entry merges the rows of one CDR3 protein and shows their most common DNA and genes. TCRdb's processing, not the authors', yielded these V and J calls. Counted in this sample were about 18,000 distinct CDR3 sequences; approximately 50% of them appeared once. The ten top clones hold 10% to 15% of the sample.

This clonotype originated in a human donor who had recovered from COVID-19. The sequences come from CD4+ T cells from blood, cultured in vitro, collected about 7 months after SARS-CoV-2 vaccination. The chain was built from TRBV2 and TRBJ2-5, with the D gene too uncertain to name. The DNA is TGTGCCAGCAGCGTGGGGGAGACCCAGTACTTC. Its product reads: CASSVGETQYF.